This T cell receptor beta chain was found in a study of tumor-infiltrating lymphocytes in oesophageal squamous cell carcinoma. Remarks on this clonotype: Its ends do not fully match the called genes, so a read error is possible.

TCRdb re-analysed the PCR reads in MiXCR, keeping a single row per CDR3 protein. The sample consists of some 15,000 distinct CDR3 sequences, 44% of them appearing once. The source is a female donor with esophageal squamous cell carcinoma. The sample was blood.

The CDR3 nucleotides read TGTGCCAGCGAAGTGTCCGGGGGGGCTTTTAACTTC. Its translation is CASEVSGGAFNF. The chain employs TRBV6-1 and TRBJ2-4; the match to TRBD2 covers 8 bases. This CDR3 spans 12 amino acids. Per the germline V gene, CDR1 is MNHNS and CDR2 is SASEGT.